This TCR beta chain was identified in a study of CD8 T cells in ankylosing spondylitis. Findings and limits, study-wide: Within ankylosing spondylitis blood, a TCR beta motif made up of roughly eight highly homologous variants appeared to be characteristic. Past research had described some motif variants in reactive arthritis synovial fluid and blood.

Germline CDR1 and CDR2: SGHTA and FQGNSA. V lost 5 bases and J lost 0, with 12 bases in between. The CDR3 runs to 15 residues. TCRdb recomputed calls from the 5' RACE reads with MiXCR, one row per CDR3 protein. This sample has about 540,000 distinct CDR3 sequences; 9.5% to 15% occur once, and the top ten carry under 7.5%. This clonotype was found a few times. Its antigen remains unidentified. The receptor comes from a male donor with ankylosing spondylitis. The chain has TRBV7-2 and TRBJ2-3; the D is unclear. The sequenced sample consisted of blood, either unsorted or a sorted T cell fraction (not recorded which). CDR3 sequence reads: CASSSRSSSTDTQYF. CDR3 nucleotide sequence: TGTGCCAGCAGCAGCCGCAGTTCGAGCACAGATACGCAGTATTTT.